This T cell receptor (beta chain) was found in a study of blood T cell repertoires in COVID-19 (dated by TCRdb to the early 2020s). In the study overall: The collaborator samples originated in the United States, Italy and Spain and spanned the acute and convalescent phases of COVID-19. The prospective study material was composed of cDNA or gDNA derived from T cells, B-cell-depleted T cells, or PBMCs. The dataset comprised deeply sampled blood TCRbeta repertoires from subjects exposed to, actively infected with, or recovered from COVID-19. The repertoires were released in a freely available public database meant as a resource for research on the immune response to SARS-CoV-2. The samples were drawn from the first 160 participants of the ongoing ImmuneRACE study and from 950 to 1,500 subjects provided by 6 global collaborators. A de-identified subject ID, COVID-19 status, age in years and sex were almost always included in the sample metadata. Where HLA class I and class II types were available, the types were taken from metadata supplied by the sample provider, not from assay-based typing. Overall study results and their limits: Clinical and demographic metadata were provided uncurated, with the amount varying by source and participant.

V ends up 4 bases short and J 6 bases short, with an unmatched junction base count of 2. The CDR3 contains 14 residues, cysteine and phenylalanine counted. Left in the record is the CDR3 DNA by itself, 42 bases read in frame from the first base. In the germline V gene, CDR1 corresponds to SGHDT and CDR2 to YYEEEE. In the case of this clone: This receptor's antigen is unknown. Qualities for individual bases were not recorded, and no much larger clone is one base off.

The collaborating institutions used their own protocols to collect whole blood in K2EDTA tubes. For TCRbeta analysis, collaborators shipped samples as frozen whole blood, isolated PBMCs, or DNA extracted from either of those sample types. TCRbeta CDR3 regions were amplified from genomic DNA using the immunoSEQ Assay, a bias-controlled multiplex PCR. As for how the authors treated the data: Within the assay, amplification of reference gene primers was used to estimate how many nucleated cells each sample contained. Sequence reads were collapsed and filtered to measure the absolute abundance of every unique TCRbeta CDR3 rearrangement. For each sample, productive Simpson clonality was calculated as the square root of Simpson's diversity index over productive rearrangements. TCRdb limited this immuneACCESS table to in-frame rearrangements with V and J called. A share of clones is missing; checked studies link under half to unresolved V genes, and the rest is unexplained. Clone size and the V and J calls come from that table; the DNA yielded D and trimming. The sample data list about 60,000 clones, and around four fifths of these were observed just once. Of the sample, around an eighth falls within the top ten clones.

The source of this sequence is a man aged 80 or over with acute or convalescent COVID-19. The chain is assembled from TRBV5-6 and TRBJ1-6; TRBD1 lines up with 9 middle nucleotides. Sequenced input: peripheral blood. CDR3 region: CASSGQGTNSPLHF. Read as DNA, the sequence is TGTGCCAGCAGCGGACAGGGGACTAATTCACCCCTCCACTTT.